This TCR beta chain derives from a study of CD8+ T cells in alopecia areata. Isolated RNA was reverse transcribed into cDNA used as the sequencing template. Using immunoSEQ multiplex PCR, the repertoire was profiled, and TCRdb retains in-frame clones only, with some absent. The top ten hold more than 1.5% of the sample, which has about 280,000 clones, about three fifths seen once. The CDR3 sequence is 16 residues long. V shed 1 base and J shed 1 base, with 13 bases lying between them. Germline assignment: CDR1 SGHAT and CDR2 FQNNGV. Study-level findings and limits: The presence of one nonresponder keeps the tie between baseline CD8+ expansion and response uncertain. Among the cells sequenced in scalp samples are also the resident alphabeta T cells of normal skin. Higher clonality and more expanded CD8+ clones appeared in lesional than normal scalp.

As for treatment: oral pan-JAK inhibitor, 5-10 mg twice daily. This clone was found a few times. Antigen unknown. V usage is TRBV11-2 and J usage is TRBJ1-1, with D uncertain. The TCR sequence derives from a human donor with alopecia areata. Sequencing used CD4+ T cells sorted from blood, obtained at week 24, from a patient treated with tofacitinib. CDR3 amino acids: CASSLGLREANTEAFF. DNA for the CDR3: TGTGCCAGCAGCTTAGGTTTACGGGAAGCGAACACTGAAGCTTTCTTT.